Here is one T cell receptor (beta chain) with its context. Its antigen is not identified. With 8 bases removed from V and 4 bases from J, the gap between germline ends came to 24 bases. The CDR3 is made up of 16 amino acids. CDR1 is ENHRY, CDR2 SYGVKD, per germline. These data originate in a study of regulatory dendritic cells for organ transplantation. General observations from the study: Memory CD8+ clonal expansion seemed more limited with regulatory than mature dendritic cells. Considerable individual heterogeneity was seen in alloreactive memory CD8+ T cells. Memory CD8+ T cells were the most oligoclonal; naive cells were highly diverse.

The table came from immunoSEQ multiplex PCR; TCRdb's copy has only in-frame clones and leaves some out. The repertoire holds over 10,000 clones, with 89% as singletons. CFSE-labeled sorted T cells met regulatory or mature dendritic cells for more than four days. FACS sorted CD4+ or CD8+ T cells into CD45RA+ naive and CD45RO+ memory. What was sequenced was naive CD8+ T cells from blood cultured with regulatory dendritic cells. Subset: CD45RA+ naive T cells. The receptor was isolated from a human donor in good health. This chain connects TRBV10-3 to TRBJ2-7, with D perhaps TRBD2 (6 bases). As DNA, the CDR3 is TGTGCCATCGGGGGGTTAACAAAGCCTAAAGAGTACGAGCAGTACTTC. Its translation: CAIGGLTKPKEYEQYF.